The 8 T cell receptor beta chains below were found in one sample sequenced in a study of blood T cell repertoires in COVID-19. The table came from immunoSEQ multiplex PCR; TCRdb's copy has only in-frame clones and leaves some out. Of hundreds of thousands of clones detected, around 85% appear once; the ten largest clones hold 3.5% to 4.5%. Sequences were obtained from PBMCs or T cells enriched from blood (not recorded which). The receptors originated from a woman in her thirties or forties with acute COVID-19.

V is TRBV2 and J is TRBJ2-5, with 9 bases identical to TRBD2. V shed 6 bases and J 5 bases; nucleotides not matched to a gene: 7. The CDR3 extends over 14 amino acids. CDR1 and CDR2 (germline): SNHLY, FYNNEI. Written as DNA, the CDR3 is TGTGCCAGCAGAACTGGACTAGCGTGGGAGACCCAGTACTTC. Amino acid sequence: CASRTGLAWETQYF.

The genes are TRBV19 and TRBJ1-1; possible D gene TRBD1, 5 bases. Germline assignment: CDR1 LNHDA and CDR2 SQIVND (reference sequence). The CDR3 is 15 residues long. V shed 5 bases and J shed 3 bases, with 16 bases lying between them. This CDR3 reads CASSVGVLEDTEAFF. CDR3 nucleotides: TGTGCCAGTAGTGTAGGGGTTTTAGAGGACACTGAAGCTTTCTTT.

The chain has TRBV11-2 and TRBJ2-1, with 9 bases aligning to TRBD2. V shed 3 bases, J shed 9 bases, and the junction held 3 bases outside the gene matches. Germline V gene data show CDR1 as SGHAT and CDR2 as FQNNGV. The CDR3 contains 13 residues. The CDR3 nucleotides read TGTGCCAGCAGCTTCGCAGCGGGAGGTGAGCAGTTCTTC. The encoded protein is CASSFAAGGEQFF.

The chain combines TRBV15 with TRBJ2-3; TRBD1 might be the D (6 bases). V was shortened by 1 base and J by 2 bases, with 16 bases between the two germline ends. Germline-derived CDR1 and CDR2 are LNHNV and YYDKDF (reference sequence). The CDR3 runs to 17 residues. The CDR3 reads CATSRGPFRTDTDTQYF. The CDR3 DNA reads as TGTGCCACCAGCAGAGGCCCTTTCCGGACAGACACAGATACGCAGTATTTT.

The chain employs TRBV7-2 and TRBJ2-3; D call uncertain. This CDR3 has 15 residues. V was pared by 2 bases and J by 6 bases, with 15 bases between. Per germline, CDR1 SGHTA and CDR2 FQGNSA. CDR3 DNA sequence: TGTGCCAGCAGCTTAAGTTTGGCGGCTTATGATACGCAGTATTTT. Its translation: CASSLSLAAYDTQYF.

This chain links TRBV19 with TRBJ1-2, with TRBD1 matching 10 bases. The germline CDR1 and CDR2 sequences are LNHDA and SQIVND (reference sequence). This CDR3 spans 13 amino acids. Germline trimming cut 7 bases from V and 8 bases from J; bases unmatched to any gene: 7. DNA of the CDR3: TGTGCCAGTACCCCTGGGACAGGGGTCGGCTACACCTTC. It translates to CASTPGTGVGYTF.

The gene calls are TRBV5-8 and TRBJ1-2; 7 bases are shared with TRBD1. The CDR3 has 14 amino acids. V trimming: 7 bases; J trimming: 0 bases; junction bases outside the gene matches: 6. Per germline, CDR1 SGHTS and CDR2 YDEGEE. The CDR3 sequence: CASGGTVANYGYTF. The CDR3 DNA follows: TGTGCCAGCGGTGGGACAGTAGCTAACTATGGCTACACCTTC.

The gene calls are TRBV6-4 and TRBJ2-7; D not resolved. The length of the CDR3 is 14 residues. Germline-derived CDR1 and CDR2 are MRHNA and SNTAGT. Between the trimmed V and J ends, which lost 2 bases and 5 bases, there was a span of 13 bases. DNA for the CDR3: TGTGCCAGCAGTGACACCTTACTAAGCCACGAGCAGTACTTC. It specifies CASSDTLLSHEQYF.